The 9 T cell receptor beta chains below were found in one sample sequenced in a study of T cell repertoires in cytomegalovirus infection. TCRdb recomputed calls from the reads with MiXCR, one row per CDR3 protein. The sample contains some 180,000 distinct CDR3 sequences, 15% to 20% of which appear only once. Sequenced sample: CD8+ T cells from PBMCs. The receptors derive from a human donor in good health (CMV status not recorded). Some clones in this sample may be carry-over from other donors' samples.

This chain connects TRBV9 to TRBJ2-3; D not certain. Per germline, CDR1 SGDLS and CDR2 YYNGEE. This CDR3 is 12 amino acids long. Trimming removed 4 bases from V and 7 bases from J, with 10 bases in between. The CDR3 DNA reads as TGTGCCAGCAGCAAGGACGAACATACGCAGTATTTT. This translates into CASSKDEHTQYF.

The chain carries TRBV15 and TRBJ1-4; D remains ambiguous. The CDR3 contains 14 residues. Trimming took off 0 bases at V and 11 bases at J, with 13 bases between the two ends. CDR1 is LNHNV and CDR2 is YYDKDF in the germline V gene (reference sequence). CDR3 sequence (DNA): TGTGCCACCAGCAGAGATAAGGGAACAGACAAACTGTTTTTT. Residues: CATSRDKGTDKLFF.

J is TRBJ2-1 and V is TRBV7-2, with 13 bases matching TRBD2. J gave up 6 bases and V 5 bases, and 4 bases lay outside the gene matches. Germline V lookup: CDR1 SGHTA, CDR2 FQGNSA. The CDR3 runs to 15 residues. The CDR3 is CASSPGLAGTNEQFF. CDR3 nucleotides: TGTGCCAGCAGCCCGGGACTAGCGGGGACCAATGAGCAGTTCTTC. Drawing the rest from reference TRBV7-2 and TRBJ2-1, the complete variable domain is GAGVSQSPSNKVTEKGKDVELRCDPISGHTALYWYRQSLGQGLEFLIYFQGNSAPDKSGLPSDRFSAERTGGSVSTLTIQRTQQEDSAVYLCASSPGLAGTNEQFFGPGTRLTVL.

This clonotype appeared a few times. This chain uses TRBV2 with TRBJ2-1; D gene ambiguous. Trimming removed 3 bases at V and 15 bases at J, with 9 bases between. The germline CDR1 and CDR2 sequences are SNHLY and FYNNEI. The length of the CDR3 is 10 residues. This CDR3 is CASSDGKAFF. CDR3 DNA: TGTGCCAGCAGTGATGGTAAGGCGTTCTTC.

This rearrangement joins TRBV7-8 to TRBJ2-7; TRBD2 is a possible D gene (6 bases). This CDR3 has 17 amino acids. CDR1 is SGHVS, CDR2 FQNEAQ, per germline. The V gene lost 2 bases and the J gene lost 0 bases, with 17 bases spanning the gap. The CDR3 bases are TGTGCCAGCAGCTTACTTGGACCGGGAGACCTCTCCTACGAGCAGTACTTC. This translates into CASSLLGPGDLSYEQYF.

This clonotype was observed a few times. The chain couples TRBV7-2 to TRBJ2-1; weak D call: TRBD2 (6 bases). V was shortened by 5 bases and J by 2 bases, with 13 bases between the two germline ends. Germline CDR1 and CDR2: SGHTA and FQGNSA. The CDR3 has 15 amino acids. Here the CDR3 reads CASSKAGVAYNEQFF. DNA of the CDR3: TGTGCCAGCAGCAAAGCGGGCGTTGCCTACAATGAGCAGTTCTTC.

This clonotype occurred a few times. J is TRBJ2-2 and V is TRBV7-2; D possibly corresponds to TRBD2 (5 bases). The CDR3 runs 16 residues. The germline V gene has CDR1 SGHTA and CDR2 FQGNSA. V was cut by 5 bases and J by 2 bases, with 15 bases left in between. This CDR3 is CASSPGPGSNTGELFF. The DNA of the CDR3 is TGTGCCAGCAGCCCGGGCCCGGGATCTAACACCGGGGAGCTGTTTTTT.

This clonotype came up a few times. The CDR3 DNA follows: TGTGCCATCAGTGAGTCCCGGGGATACGAGCAGTACTTC. Its protein is CAISESRGYEQYF. V is TRBV10-3 and J is TRBJ2-7; tentative D call: TRBD2 (5 bases). V lost 0 bases to trimming and J lost 4 bases, with 7 bases between them. The length of the CDR3 is 13 residues. Germline lookup yields CDR1 ENHRY and CDR2 SYGVKD.

The chain has TRBV28 and TRBJ2-1, with 7 bases aligning to TRBD1. V lost 5 bases, J lost 4 bases, and 8 bases stayed unmatched. The V gene's germline CDR1 is MDHEN and CDR2 SYDVKM. CDR3 size: 15 residues. The CDR3 is CASSRRDRTYNEQFF. The DNA for the CDR3 is TGTGCCAGCAGTCGCCGGGACAGAACTTACAATGAGCAGTTCTTC. Complete variable domain (other parts from reference TRBV28 and TRBJ2-1): DVKVTQSSRYLVKRTGEKVFLECVQDMDHENMFWYRQDPGLGLRLIYFSYDVKMKEKGDIPEGYSVSREKKERFSLILESASTNQTSMYLCASSRRDRTYNEQFFGPGTRLTVL.